The 14 T cell receptor beta chains below come from one sample, sequenced in a study of T cells in Graves' hyperthyroidism and ophthalmopathy. RNA transcripts provided the source from which TCR beta CDR3 regions were amplified. Initially, a first-round RT-PCR of the TCR CDR3 employed the HTBI primer set. MiXCR, run by TCRdb on the multiplex PCR reads, gives a single entry per CDR3 protein. Seen here are 500,000 to 700,000 distinct CDR3 sequences, 16% observed once, and the top ten hold about 20%. Sequenced sample: blood. The receptors shown here come from a woman aged 18-29 years with Graves' hyperthyroidism.

CDR3 sequence (DNA): TGTGCCAGCAGCGTAGCCACCTCTGGAAACACCATATATTTT. It is translated as CASSVATSGNTIYF. The rearrangement joins TRBV9 to TRBJ1-3; no clear D. The CDR3 is made up of 14 amino acids. V gave up 0 bases and J gave up 0 bases, with 4 bases separating them. Germline V gene lookup returns CDR1 SGDLS and CDR2 YYNGEE.

The J gene is TRBJ1-2, the V gene TRBV28; D is unclear. CDR1 and CDR2 from the germline V gene are MDHEN and SYDVKM. The CDR3 has 13 residues. The V gene lost 6 bases and the J gene lost 10 bases, with 18 bases spanning the gap. CDR3 residues: CASSRLSPFFYTF. The CDR3 DNA reads as TGTGCCAGCAGCCGTTTAAGCCCATTCTTCTACACCTTC.

The chain carries TRBV4-3 and TRBJ2-3; 8 nucleotides match TRBD2. This CDR3 comprises 17 residues. Germline trimming cut 0 bases from V and 4 bases from J; bases unmatched to any gene: 9. From germline, CDR1 is LGHNA and CDR2 YSLEER. CDR3 protein: CASSQDSGGGRSDTQYF. The CDR3, as DNA: TGCGCCAGCAGCCAAGATTCGGGGGGGGGCCGTTCAGATACGCAGTATTTT.

This clonotype occurred a few times. V gene TRBV12-3 or TRBV12-4 combines with J gene TRBJ1-1; D is perhaps TRBD1 (5 bases). Trimming shortened V by 5 bases and J by 1 base, and 14 bases separated the two germline ends. The CDR3 loop spans 15 amino acids. The CDR3 protein is CASSLGVTQNTEAFF. CDR3 coding DNA: TGTGCCAGCAGTCTGGGGGTCACCCAGAACACTGAAGCTTTCTTT.

The chain links TRBV6-2 or TRBV6-3 to TRBJ1-2, with D perhaps TRBD1 (5 bases). Germline V gene data show CDR1 as MNHEY and CDR2 as SVGEGT. Trimming shortened V by 8 bases and J by 7 bases, and 20 bases separated the two germline ends. The CDR3 has 14 amino acids. CDR3 DNA sequence: TGTGCCAGCTTCGGGACTAATGGGACTTCTGGCTACACCTTC. Translated: CASFGTNGTSGYTF.

The sample holds many counts of this clonotype. The chain uses TRBV7-2 and TRBJ1-1; D is possibly TRBD1 (6 bases). Germline-derived CDR1 and CDR2 are SGHTA and FQGNSA. CDR3 length: 13 amino acids. V lost 1 base and J 7 bases, leaving 10 bases between the germline ends. The CDR3 reads CASSLGTVVEAFF. CDR3 DNA: TGTGCCAGCAGCTTAGGGACAGTCGTTGAAGCTTTCTTT.

This chain connects TRBV6-1 to TRBJ2-2; no clear D. CDR3 length: 14 amino acids. The germline V gene encodes CDR1 MNHNS and CDR2 SASEGT. Trimming cost V 6 bases and J 0 bases, with 8 bases left between them. CDR3 amino acids: CASRLQPNTGELFF. The CDR3 nucleotides are TGTGCCAGCAGATTACAGCCGAACACCGGGGAGCTGTTTTTT.

This clonotype was recorded many times. The chain uses TRBV18 and TRBJ1-1, with D tentatively TRBD1 (6 bases). The ends were cut back, 6 bases at V and 11 bases at J, with 19 bases in the middle. CDR1 and CDR2 from the germline V gene are KGHSH and LQKENI. This CDR3 comprises 13 residues. The CDR3 loop reads CASSSKAGEGAFF. CDR3 DNA: TGTGCCAGCTCCTCGAAGGCAGGGGAAGGTGCTTTCTTT. The variable domain in full, with the rest retrieved from reference TRBV18 and TRBJ1-1, is NAGVMQNPRHLVRRRGQEARLRCSPMKGHSHVYWYRQLPEEGLKFMVYLQKENIIDESGMPKERFSAEFPKEGPSILRIQQVVRGDSAAYFCASSSKAGEGAFFGQGTRLTVV.

The chain is built from TRBV7-3 and TRBJ2-7; D is possibly TRBD2 (5 bases). The V and J ends lost 4 bases and 9 bases respectively, with 10 bases between them. The CDR3 spans 11 residues. Germline CDR1 SGHTA, CDR2 FQGTGA. This CDR3 is CASSSDYPQYF. The CDR3 coding sequence is TGTGCCAGCAGCTCTGACTACCCGCAGTACTTC.

The chain carries TRBV6-2 or TRBV6-3 and TRBJ1-5, with 11 bases fitting TRBD1. Trimming at V came to 5 bases and at J to 0 bases, leaving 9 bases not matched to a gene. The CDR3 has 18 residues. Germline CDR1 MNHEY, CDR2 SVGEGT. The DNA for the CDR3 is TGTGCCAGCAGTGGGGGGACAGGGGGATCATATAGCAATCAGCCCCAGCATTTT. This gives the protein CASSGGTGGSYSNQPQHF.

This clonotype appeared many times. The chain uses TRBV10-3 and TRBJ2-7, with 9 bases aligning to TRBD1. The V segment lost 10 bases and the J segment 1 base; nucleotides outside the gene matches: 8. Germline V gene sequence: CDR1 ENHRY, CDR2 SYGVKD. The CDR3 has 14 residues. The CDR3 sequence is CATFRDRDSYEQYF. The CDR3 DNA sequence: TGTGCCACGTTCCGGGACAGGGATTCCTACGAGCAGTACTTC.

This clonotype was counted many times. For the CDR3, the DNA is TGTGCCAGCGGGCCCGGGACAGTCTCCTACAATGAGCAGTTCTTC. This translates into CASGPGTVSYNEQFF. The V call is TRBV6-1, the J call TRBJ2-1, with TRBD1 matching 7 bases. Germline CDR1 MNHNS, CDR2 SASEGT. Losses at the gene ends were 8 bases for V and 0 bases for J; bases not matched to a gene: 7. The CDR3 runs 15 residues.

This clonotype was seen many times. V is TRBV5-1 and J is TRBJ2-3; TRBD2 matches 15 bases. V shed 3 bases and J 1 base; nucleotides not matched to a gene: 6. Germline V lookup: CDR1 SGHRS, CDR2 YFSETQ. CDR3 length: 18 amino acids. CDR3 sequence: CASSSGLAGGRGTDTQYF. The CDR3 DNA reads as TGCGCCAGCAGCTCGGGACTAGCGGGAGGCCGTGGCACAGATACGCAGTATTTT. Variable domain in full (rest from reference TRBV5-1 and TRBJ2-3): KAGVTQTPRYLIKTRGQQVTLSCSPISGHRSVSWYQQTPGQGLQFLFEYFSETQRNKGNFPGRFSGRQFSNSRSEMNVSTLELGDSALYLCASSSGLAGGRGTDTQYFGPGTRLTVL.

In this sample, this clonotype turned up many times. CDR3 residues: CASSYTGTNEKLFF. The CDR3 DNA sequence: TGTGCCAGCAGTTACACAGGGACTAATGAAAAACTGTTTTTT. The chain employs TRBV6-5 and TRBJ1-4; D might be TRBD1 (6 bases). CDR1 and CDR2 from the germline V gene are MNHEY and SVGAGI. V lost 2 bases to trimming and J lost 2 bases, with 6 bases between them. There are 14 residues in the CDR3.